These 15 T cell receptor beta chains were all obtained from the same sample, sequenced in a study of Graves' ophthalmopathy and Graves' hyperthyroidism. Amplified TCR beta CDR3 regions were obtained using RNA transcripts as template. Amplification began with first-round RT-PCR using HTBI primers, then second-round multiplex PCR was performed. TCRdb passed the multiplex PCR reads through MiXCR, listing each CDR3 protein once. The repertoire holds roughly 1.1 million distinct CDR3 sequences, with about two fifths as singletons. The sequenced sample consisted of peripheral blood or thyroid tissue (not recorded which). The receptors originated from an adult man with Graves' hyperthyroidism.

This clonotype came up many times. The genes are TRBV12-3 or TRBV12-4 and TRBJ2-7; 7 bases are shared with TRBD1. The CDR3 is 13 residues long. The J segment lost 1 base and the V segment lost 5 bases, leaving 2 bases of the junction unmatched. This chain's CDR3 is CASSEGQSYEQYF. The CDR3 coding sequence is TGTGCCAGCAGTGAGGGACAGTCCTACGAGCAGTACTTC.

The chain uses TRBV10-3 and TRBJ1-1, with D hard to call. Per the germline V gene, CDR1 is ENHRY and CDR2 is SYGVKD. The length of the CDR3 is 12 residues. V was pared by 2 bases and J by 1 base, with 2 bases between. The DNA of the CDR3 is TGTGCCATCAGTGAGAGGAACACTGAAGCTTTCTTT. As protein: CAISERNTEAFF.

This clonotype was detected ten times or more. CDR3 nucleotide sequence: TGCGCCACATCGGAACGGGAAAGGATCACCGGGGAGCTGTTTTTT. Its translation: CATSERERITGELFF. The chain links TRBV10-2 to TRBJ2-2; D might be TRBD2 (5 bases). V lost 10 bases to trimming and J lost 4 bases, with 19 bases between them. This CDR3 is 15 amino acids long. CDR1 is WSHSY, CDR2 SAAADI, per germline.

This rearrangement joins TRBV12-3 or TRBV12-4 to TRBJ1-2; D is ambiguous. The V and J ends lost 4 bases and 4 bases respectively, with 16 bases between them. This CDR3 is built from 15 residues. The CDR3 sequence is CASSSDGTETYGYTF. As DNA, the CDR3 is TGTGCCAGCAGTTCTGACGGAACCGAAACCTATGGCTACACCTTC.

This clonotype was counted a few times. The CDR3, as DNA: TGTGCCAGTAGCCGGACAGGATTTGTCACCGGGGAGCTGTTTTTT. Translation gives CASSRTGFVTGELFF. The chain links TRBV19 to TRBJ2-2; 7 bases align to TRBD1. The J segment lost 4 bases and the V segment lost 6 bases, leaving 8 bases of the junction unmatched. Germline V gives CDR1 LNHDA, CDR2 SQIVND (reference sequence). The CDR3 loop spans 15 amino acids.

This clonotype was detected ten times or more. The junction shows a germline mismatch at one end, possibly a read error. The rearrangement uses TRBV7-2 and TRBJ1-4; D is perhaps TRBD1 (5 bases). Germline-derived CDR1 and CDR2 are SGHTA and FQGNSA. The CDR3 consists of 15 residues. The CDR3 is CAISSYRWGNEKLFF. Written as DNA, the CDR3 is TGTGCCATCAGCTCGTACAGGTGGGGTAATGAAAAACTGTTTTTT.

This clonotype was counted between two and nine times. This sequence joins TRBV7-3 and TRBJ2-7; maybe TRBD2 (5 bases). The CDR3 sequence is 12 residues long. V was shortened by 5 bases and J by 9 bases, with 14 bases between the two germline ends. Germline V CDR1 and CDR2: SGHTA, FQGTGA. The CDR3 spells CASSPRPGGQYF. The CDR3 DNA follows: TGTGCCAGCAGCCCACGCCCCGGAGGGCAGTACTTC.

This chain uses TRBV29-1 with TRBJ2-5; TRBD2 matches 7 bases. The V and J ends lost 6 bases and 2 bases, in that order; junction bases with no gene match: 3. CDR1 is SQVTM and CDR2 is ANQGSEA in the germline V gene. This CDR3 has 12 residues. CDR3: CSVGLDQETQYF. The CDR3 region has the DNA TGCAGCGTCGGACTAGATCAAGAGACCCAGTACTTC.

This clonotype showed up just once. A single base separates this from a much larger clone, so it may be a read error. The rearrangement joins TRBV7-2 to TRBJ2-5, with 9 bases identical to TRBD2. From germline, CDR1 is SGHTA and CDR2 FQGNSA. This CDR3 spans 15 amino acids. J lost 2 bases, V lost 7 bases, and 8 bases had no gene match. The CDR3 DNA sequence: TGTGCCAGCACCACGAGCGGGGGGCATCAAGAGACCCAGTACTTC. Encoded protein: CASTTSGGHQETQYF. The full variable domain, its missing parts supplied by reference TRBV7-2 and TRBJ2-5, is GAGVSQSPSNKVTEKGKDVELRCDPISGHTALYWYRQSLGQGLEFLIYFQGNSAPDKSGLPSDRFSAERTGGSVSTLTIQRTQQEDSAVYLCASTTSGGHQETQYFGPGTRLLVL.

The rearrangement uses TRBV7-4 and TRBJ1-5, with a tentative D call TRBD1 (6 bases). This CDR3 is 16 amino acids long. Between the trimmed V and J ends, which lost 11 bases and 0 bases, there was a span of 20 bases. Germline V gene sequence: CDR1 SGHVT, CDR2 SQSDAQ. The CDR3 loop reads CAEGRGGGYSNQPQHF. Here the CDR3 DNA reads TGTGCCGAGGGGCGGGGAGGGGGGTATAGCAATCAGCCCCAGCATTTT.

In its sample, this clonotype was seen a few times. The rearrangement links TRBV12-3 or TRBV12-4 to TRBJ1-4; unclear D gene. Trimming stripped 1 base from V and 5 bases from J, with 11 bases between. This CDR3 contains 15 residues. The chain's CDR3 is CASSLGGTANEKLFF. CDR3 bases: TGTGCCAGCAGTTTAGGCGGCACCGCCAATGAAAAACTGTTTTTT.

On this clonotype itself: The junction differs from germline at one of its ends, possibly a read error. The chain carries TRBV10-2 and TRBJ1-3; no reliable D call. The length of the CDR3 is 15 residues. Germline V gives CDR1 WSHSY, CDR2 SAAADI. The CDR3 is CASSQEQISENTIYF. As DNA, the CDR3 is TGCGCCAGCAGCCAAGAACAAATCTCTGAAAACACCATATATTTT.

The chain is built from TRBV15 and TRBJ1-4; D not resolved. V dropped 0 bases and J dropped 8 bases, with 4 bases sitting between them. The CDR3 length is 12 residues. CDR1 and CDR2 from the germline V gene are LNHNV and YYDKDF (reference sequence). CDR3 protein: CATSRDEEKLFF. DNA for the CDR3: TGTGCCACCAGCAGAGATGAGGAAAAACTGTTTTTT.

As concerns this clonotype: Here the CDR3 omits its conserved ending phenylalanine or tryptophan, so a read error is the likely source. It is unclear where the CDR3 begins or ends on the DNA, so no DNA is shown, and the CDR3 is as TCRdb lists it. The rearrangement joins TRBV29-1 to TRBJ1-4; TRBD1, the D gene given by the table, was not confirmed from the DNA. Germline V gene data show CDR1 as SQVTM and CDR2 as ANQGSEA. The CDR3 has 10 amino acids, counting both end residues. CDR3 sequence: CSAAWDGANY.

This clonotype was observed many times. This chain links TRBV7-2 with TRBJ2-7, with TRBD1 as a possible D gene (6 bases). Looked up from germline, CDR1 is SGHTA and CDR2 is FQGNSA. V lost 3 bases and J 6 bases, leaving 9 bases between the germline ends. The CDR3 is made up of 12 amino acids. The CDR3: CASSLDSGEQYF. DNA of the CDR3: TGTGCCAGCAGCTTGGACAGCGGCGAGCAGTACTTC.